Listed below are T cell receptor beta chains from one sample, sequenced in a study of cytomegalovirus exposure and HLA in healthy donors. The assay was immunoSEQ multiplex PCR, and TCRdb's table has in-frame clones only and misses some. The data hold roughly 150,000 clones, with over 70% observed a single time. Specimen: PBMCs. The receptors originated from a man aged 30 to 39 in good health and CMV-seropositive. Each CDR3 is given with its conserved first and last residue. A D gene is named only where the DNA matches it firmly. A row's size may be missing; if present it is once, few, many or a size class.

D gene	V gene	CDR3 length	J gene	clone size	CDR3 protein	CDR3 DNA
.	TRBV18	16	TRBJ1-2	.	CASSLFSRTGGYGYTF	TGTGCCAGCTCACTTTTTAGTCGGACGGGAGGCTATGGCTACACCTTC
.	TRBV19	14	TRBJ2-3	once	CASSRQLSTDTQYF	TGTGCCAGTAGTAGACAGTTAAGCACAGATACGCAGTATTTT
.	TRBV28	16	TRBJ2-5	once	CASENPGTRRKETQYF	TGTGCCAGCGAAAACCCGGGGACACGAAGAAAAGAGACCCAGTACTTC
TRBD1	TRBV2	15	TRBJ1-3	.	CASMGQPLTENTIYF	TGTGCCAGCATGGGACAGCCCTTAACGGAAAACACCATATATTTT
TRBD1	TRBV2	14	TRBJ1-1	.	CATIRQGANTEAFF	TGTGCCACCATCCGACAGGGGGCAAACACTGAAGCTTTCTTT
.	TRBV28	15	TRBJ1-3	.	CASSLPRAGGNTIYF	TGTGCCAGCAGTTTACCCAGGGCGGGAGGAAACACCATATATTTT
TRBD2	TRBV4-1	18	TRBJ2-1	.	CASSQPSRLAGGSNEQFF	TGCGCCAGCAGCCAACCCAGCCGACTAGCGGGGGGATCAAATGAGCAGTTCTTC
.	TRBV7-6	12	TRBJ2-2	.	CASSYRDRELFF	TGTGCCAGCAGCTACCGGGACAGGGAGCTGTTTTTT
TRBD2	TRBV6-1	12	TRBJ2-7	.	CASRLAGAEQYF	TGTGCCAGCAGACTAGCGGGAGCCGAGCAGTACTTC
.	TRBV19	14	TRBJ1-5	.	CASSMTPGAQPQHF	TGTGCCAGTAGTATGACCCCAGGGGCGCAGCCCCAGCATTTT
.	TRBV28	13	TRBJ1-2	.	CASRGGAPYGYTF	TGTGCCAGCAGGGGGGGGGCCCCCTATGGCTACACCTTC
.	TRBV27	16	TRBJ2-7	once	CASSPSVGESTYEQYF	TGTGCCAGCAGCCCCTCGGTGGGAGAGTCGACCTACGAGCAGTACTTC
.	TRBV5-1	13	TRBJ2-3	.	CASSLYGPDTQYF	TGCGCCAGCAGCTTGTATGGGCCAGATACGCAGTATTTT
TRBD1	TRBV30	15	TRBJ1-3	few	CAWSGQGRETNTIYF	TGTGCCTGGAGTGGACAGGGTAGGGAGACAAACACCATATATTTT
.	TRBV6-1	14	TRBJ2-7	.	CASSTPPNSYEQYF	TGTGCCAGCAGTACCCCCCCGAATAGTTACGAGCAGTACTTC
TRBD2	TRBV10-3	16	TRBJ2-5	.	CAIRGGVDGGQETQYF	TGTGCCATCCGTGGGGGGGTAGATGGGGGGCAAGAGACCCAGTACTTC
.	TRBV30	16	TRBJ1-2	few	CAWSAIGTSYRYGYTF	TGTGCCTGGAGTGCGATCGGGACATCCTATCGCTATGGCTACACCTTC
TRBD1	TRBV30	14	TRBJ2-7	once	CAWSDGTGILEQYF	TGTGCCTGGAGTGACGGGACAGGGATTCTCGAGCAGTACTTC
TRBD2	TRBV5-1	21	TRBJ2-1	.	CASSLVARRGLAESSYNEQFF	TGCGCCAGCAGCTTGGTGGCGAGGCGGGGACTAGCGGAAAGCTCCTACAATGAGCAGTTCTTC
TRBD2	TRBV7-6	16	TRBJ2-7	once	CASSLEGAGPGYEQYF	TGTGCCAGCAGCTTAGAGGGAGCGGGACCGGGGTACGAGCAGTACTTC
.	TRBV7-6	12	TRBJ1-1	.	CASSLGGGEAFF	TGTGCCAGCAGCTTAGGAGGGGGTGAAGCTTTCTTT
TRBD2	TRBV5-1	15	TRBJ2-3	.	CASSFTSASTDTQYF	TGCGCCAGCAGCTTTACTAGCGCTAGCACAGATACGCAGTATTTT
.	TRBV11-2	14	TRBJ2-7	.	CASSLPSGTPRQYF	TGTGCCAGCAGCTTACCATCAGGAACCCCGAGGCAGTACTTC
TRBD1	TRBV5-1	16	TRBJ2-3	.	CASSLSTGGPTDTQYF	TGCGCCAGCAGCTTATCGACAGGGGGACCCACAGATACGCAGTATTTT
TRBD2	TRBV9	17	TRBJ2-3	.	CASSAPPLAGGADTQYF	TGTGCCAGCAGCGCTCCACCACTAGCGGGAGGGGCAGATACGCAGTATTTT
.	TRBV23-1	16	TRBJ1-2	few	CASRDSPIQPHYGYTF	TGCGCCAGCAGAGACAGTCCCATCCAGCCTCACTATGGCTACACCTTC
TRBD1	TRBV2	15	TRBJ1-5	.	CASSGTGGSNQPQHF	TGTGCCAGCAGTGGGACAGGGGGTAGCAATCAGCCCCAGCATTTT
.	TRBV30	13	TRBJ1-2	.	CACYDRRHYGYTF	TGTGCCTGTTACGACAGGCGACACTATGGCTACACCTTC
TRBD2	TRBV18	16	TRBJ2-7	.	CASSTEAGIRVNEQYF	TGTGCCAGCTCAACAGAAGCGGGAATACGGGTAAACGAGCAGTACTTC
.	TRBV12-5	13	TRBJ1-6	.	CASGPGVDSPLHF	TGTGCTAGTGGGCCGGGGGTGGATTCACCCCTCCACTTT
TRBD1	TRBV18	15	TRBJ2-6	.	CASSPDRVGANVLTF	TGTGCCAGCTCACCCGACAGGGTTGGGGCCAACGTCCTGACTTTC
TRBD1	TRBV5-3	17	TRBJ1-1	few	CARSPVGTGVRNTEAFF	TGTGCCAGAAGCCCTGTCGGGACAGGGGTTCGGAACACTGAAGCTTTCTTT
.	TRBV15	15	TRBJ2-5	.	CATSTRDSRGETQYF	TGTGCCACCAGCACCCGGGACAGCCGGGGGGAGACCCAGTACTTC
.	TRBV29-1	13	TRBJ2-3	.	CSPHGGGTDTQYF	TGCAGCCCCCACGGCGGGGGCACAGATACGCAGTATTTT
.	TRBV2	10	TRBJ2-1	.	CASQDTEQFF	TGTGCCAGTCAAGACACGGAACAGTTCTTC
.	TRBV6-1	15	TRBJ1-1	.	CASSEEAAGNTEAFF	TGTGCCAGCAGTGAAGAGGCGGCCGGGAACACTGAAGCTTTCTTT
TRBD1	TRBV5-5	15	TRBJ1-2	once	CASIKTGSGDYGYTF	TGTGCCAGCATCAAGACAGGGAGCGGTGACTATGGCTACACCTTC
TRBD1	TRBV11-3	15	TRBJ2-1	.	CASSPGQGGNNEQFF	TGTGCCAGCAGCCCGGGACAGGGTGGGAACAATGAGCAGTTCTTC
.	TRBV5-1	15	TRBJ2-7	.	CASSPGGFRTYEQYF	TGCGCCAGCAGCCCTGGGGGGTTCAGGACCTACGAGCAGTACTTC
TRBD2	TRBV19	14	TRBJ2-1	.	CASSMLAGPSEQFF	TGTGCCAGTAGTATGCTAGCGGGGCCTTCTGAGCAGTTCTTC
TRBD2	TRBV7-9	16	TRBJ2-1	.	CASSFNVAGVDNEQFF	TGTGCCAGCAGCTTTAACGTAGCGGGAGTGGACAATGAGCAGTTCTTC
.	TRBV28	16	TRBJ2-1	.	CASSLQWGGDKLEQFF	TGTGCCAGCAGTCTCCAATGGGGGGGCGATAAGCTTGAGCAGTTCTTC
.	TRBV5-5	15	TRBJ2-7	.	CASSLRWEVPYEQYF	TGTGCCAGCAGCTTGAGGTGGGAGGTCCCCTACGAGCAGTACTTC
TRBD1	TRBV2	16	TRBJ1-5	.	CASRLGGTGTNQPQHF	TGTGCCAGCAGGTTGGGCGGGACAGGGACAAATCAGCCCCAGCATTTT
.	TRBV25-1	14	TRBJ1-5	.	CATGTRNGNQPQHF	TGTGCCACCGGGACACGGAACGGCAATCAGCCCCAGCATTTT
TRBD1	TRBV7-8	14	TRBJ2-1	few	CASSSLASGTGKFF	TGTGCCAGCAGCTCTCTCGCATCCGGGACAGGGAAGTTCTTC
TRBD1	TRBV7-9	15	TRBJ1-3	.	CASSSSRGPGNTIYF	TGTGCCAGCAGCTCCTCTAGGGGGCCTGGAAACACCATATATTTT
.	TRBV19	13	TRBJ2-1	.	CASSNTIYNEQFF	TGTGCCAGTAGTAACACCATATACAATGAGCAGTTCTTC
.	TRBV19	15	TRBJ1-3	.	CASSIDGIQVDTIYF	TGTGCCAGTAGTATAGATGGCATACAGGTGGACACCATATATTTT
.	TRBV7-2	13	TRBJ1-2	.	CASSADRNYGYTF	TGTGCCAGCAGCGCCGACAGGAACTATGGCTACACCTTC
.	TRBV7-9	17	TRBJ2-2	.	CASSFPRRQPNTGELFF	TGTGCCAGCAGCTTTCCCCGTAGACAGCCGAACACCGGGGAGCTGTTTTTT